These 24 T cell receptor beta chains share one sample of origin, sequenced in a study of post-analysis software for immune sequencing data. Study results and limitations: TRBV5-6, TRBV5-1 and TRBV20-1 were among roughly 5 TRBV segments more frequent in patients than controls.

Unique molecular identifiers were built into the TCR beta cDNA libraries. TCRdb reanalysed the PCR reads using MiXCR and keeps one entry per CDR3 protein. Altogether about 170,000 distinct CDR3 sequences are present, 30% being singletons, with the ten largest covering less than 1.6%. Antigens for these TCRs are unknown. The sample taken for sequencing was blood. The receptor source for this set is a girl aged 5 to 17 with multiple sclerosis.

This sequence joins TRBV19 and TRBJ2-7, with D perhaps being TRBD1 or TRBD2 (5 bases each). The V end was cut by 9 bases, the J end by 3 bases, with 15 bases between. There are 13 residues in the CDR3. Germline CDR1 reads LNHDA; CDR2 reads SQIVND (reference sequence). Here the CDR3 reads CARSGQIFYEQYF. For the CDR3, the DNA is TGTGCCAGGAGCGGACAAATATTCTACGAGCAGTACTTC.

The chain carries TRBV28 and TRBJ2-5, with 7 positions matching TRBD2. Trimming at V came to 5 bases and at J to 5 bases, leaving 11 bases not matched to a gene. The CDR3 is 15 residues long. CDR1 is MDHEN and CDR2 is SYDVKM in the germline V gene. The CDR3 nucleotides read TGTGCCAGCAGTCTGACGGGAGGTCGGGCTGAGACCCAGTACTTC. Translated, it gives CASSLTGGRAETQYF.

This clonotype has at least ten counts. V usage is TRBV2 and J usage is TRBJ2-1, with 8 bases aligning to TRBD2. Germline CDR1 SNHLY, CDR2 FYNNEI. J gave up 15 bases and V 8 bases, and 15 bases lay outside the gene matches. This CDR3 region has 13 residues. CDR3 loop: CASAGGTSSRLFF. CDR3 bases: TGTGCCAGCGCCGGGGGGACTAGTTCTAGACTGTTCTTC. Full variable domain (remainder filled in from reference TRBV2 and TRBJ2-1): EPEVTQTPSHQVTQMGQEVILRCVPISNHLYFYWYRQILGQKVEFLVSFYNNEISEKSEIFDDQFSVERPDGSNFTLKIRSTKLEDSAMYFCASAGGTSSRLFFGPGTRLTVL.

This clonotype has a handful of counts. CDR3 nucleotides: TGTGCCAGCAGCTTAGGTGACAGAACGTTCTACGAGCAGTACTTC. It yields the protein CASSLGDRTFYEQYF. The chain uses TRBV7-9 and TRBJ2-7; possible D gene TRBD1, 5 bases. The CDR3 length is 15 residues. The ends were cut back, 1 base at V and 3 bases at J, with 13 bases in the middle. Looked up from germline, CDR1 is SEHNR and CDR2 is FQNEAQ (reference sequence).

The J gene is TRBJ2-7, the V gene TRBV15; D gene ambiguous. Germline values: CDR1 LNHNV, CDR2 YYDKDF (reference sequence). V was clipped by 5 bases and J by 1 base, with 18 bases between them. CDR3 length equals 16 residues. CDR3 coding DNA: TGTGCCACCAGCCCCAAGCAGGAATCGGTGTCCTACGAGCAGTACTTC. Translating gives CATSPKQESVSYEQYF.

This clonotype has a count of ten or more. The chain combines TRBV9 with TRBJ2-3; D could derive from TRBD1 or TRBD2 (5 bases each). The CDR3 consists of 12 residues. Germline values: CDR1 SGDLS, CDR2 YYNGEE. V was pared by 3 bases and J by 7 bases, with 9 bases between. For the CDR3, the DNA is TGTGCCAGCAGCGGGGACGTCAATACGCAGTATTTT. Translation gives CASSGDVNTQYF.

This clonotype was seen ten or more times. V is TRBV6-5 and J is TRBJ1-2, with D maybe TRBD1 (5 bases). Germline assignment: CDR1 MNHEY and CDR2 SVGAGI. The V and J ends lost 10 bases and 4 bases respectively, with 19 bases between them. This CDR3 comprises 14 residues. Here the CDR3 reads CATRDGTPFYGYTF. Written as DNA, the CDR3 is TGTGCCACCAGGGATGGAACGCCATTCTATGGCTACACCTTC.

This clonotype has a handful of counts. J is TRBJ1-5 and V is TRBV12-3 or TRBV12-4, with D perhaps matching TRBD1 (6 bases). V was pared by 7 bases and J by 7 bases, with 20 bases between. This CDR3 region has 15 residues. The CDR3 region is CASTTQGRTDQPQHF. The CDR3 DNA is TGTGCCAGCACCACACAGGGTCGTACGGACCAGCCCCAGCATTTT.

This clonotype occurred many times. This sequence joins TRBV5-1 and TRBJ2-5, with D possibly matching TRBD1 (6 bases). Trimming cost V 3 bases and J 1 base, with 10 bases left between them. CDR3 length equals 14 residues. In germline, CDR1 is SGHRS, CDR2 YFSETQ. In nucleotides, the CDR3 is TGCGCCAGCAGCTCGGACAGCTCCCAAGAGACCCAGTACTTC. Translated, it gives CASSSDSSQETQYF. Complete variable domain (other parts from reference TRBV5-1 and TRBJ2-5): KAGVTQTPRYLIKTRGQQVTLSCSPISGHRSVSWYQQTPGQGLQFLFEYFSETQRNKGNFPGRFSGRQFSNSRSEMNVSTLELGDSALYLCASSSDSSQETQYFGPGTRLLVL.

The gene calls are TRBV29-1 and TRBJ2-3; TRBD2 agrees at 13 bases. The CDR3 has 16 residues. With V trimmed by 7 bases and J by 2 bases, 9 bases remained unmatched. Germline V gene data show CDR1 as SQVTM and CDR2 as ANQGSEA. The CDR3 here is CSATPGLAGATDTQYF. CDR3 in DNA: TGCAGCGCAACCCCCGGACTAGCGGGAGCCACAGATACGCAGTATTTT.

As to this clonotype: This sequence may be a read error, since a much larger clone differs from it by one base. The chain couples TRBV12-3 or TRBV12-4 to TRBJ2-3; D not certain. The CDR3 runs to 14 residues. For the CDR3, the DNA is TGTGCCGGCAGCCCCGCAGCGAGCATAGATACGCAGTATTTT. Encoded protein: CAGSPAASIDTQYF.

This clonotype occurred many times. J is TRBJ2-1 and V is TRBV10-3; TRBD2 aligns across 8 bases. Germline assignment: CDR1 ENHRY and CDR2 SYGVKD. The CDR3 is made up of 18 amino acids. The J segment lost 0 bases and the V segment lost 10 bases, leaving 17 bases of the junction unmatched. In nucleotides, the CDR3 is TGTGCCACCAGAAGCCTAGCGGGTCGCGGGCCCTCCTACAATGAGCAGTTCTTC. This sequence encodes CATRSLAGRGPSYNEQFF.

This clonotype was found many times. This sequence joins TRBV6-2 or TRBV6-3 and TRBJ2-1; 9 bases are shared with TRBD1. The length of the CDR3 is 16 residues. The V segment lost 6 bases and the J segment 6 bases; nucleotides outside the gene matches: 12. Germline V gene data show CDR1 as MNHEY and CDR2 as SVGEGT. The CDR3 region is CASRRLRDRDGNEQFF. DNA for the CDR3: TGTGCCAGCAGACGTCTCCGGGACAGGGATGGCAATGAGCAGTTCTTC.

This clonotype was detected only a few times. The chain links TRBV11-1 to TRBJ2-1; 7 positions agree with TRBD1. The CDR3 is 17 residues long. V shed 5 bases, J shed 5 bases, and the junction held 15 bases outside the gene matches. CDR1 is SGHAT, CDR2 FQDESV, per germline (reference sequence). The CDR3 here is CASSTLEGASLDNEQFF. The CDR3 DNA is TGTGCCAGCAGCACGCTTGAGGGGGCATCCTTGGACAATGAGCAGTTCTTC.

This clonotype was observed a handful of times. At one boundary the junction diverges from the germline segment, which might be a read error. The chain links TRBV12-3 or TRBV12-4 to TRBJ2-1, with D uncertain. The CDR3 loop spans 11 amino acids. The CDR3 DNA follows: TGTGCCGGCAGTTTGCACAATGAGCAGTTCTTC. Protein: CAGSLHNEQFF.

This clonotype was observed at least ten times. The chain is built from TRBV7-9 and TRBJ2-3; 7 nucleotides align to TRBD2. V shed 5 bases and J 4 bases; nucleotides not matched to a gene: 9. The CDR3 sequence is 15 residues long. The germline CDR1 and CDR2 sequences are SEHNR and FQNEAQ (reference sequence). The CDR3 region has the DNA TGTGCCAGCAGCCAGCGGGATCGTTCTTCAGATACGCAGTATTTT. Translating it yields CASSQRDRSSDTQYF.

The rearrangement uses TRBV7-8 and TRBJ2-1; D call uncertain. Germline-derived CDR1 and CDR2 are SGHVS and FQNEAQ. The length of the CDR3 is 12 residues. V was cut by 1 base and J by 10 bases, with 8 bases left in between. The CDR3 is CASSLGEREQFF. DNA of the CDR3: TGTGCCAGCAGCTTAGGTGAGCGCGAGCAGTTCTTC.

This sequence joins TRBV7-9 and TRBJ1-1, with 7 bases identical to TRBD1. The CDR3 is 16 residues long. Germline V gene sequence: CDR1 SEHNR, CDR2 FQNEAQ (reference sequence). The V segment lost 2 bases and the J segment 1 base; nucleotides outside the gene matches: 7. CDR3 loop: CASSLPKGTANTEAFF. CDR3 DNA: TGTGCCAGCAGCTTACCGAAAGGGACAGCGAACACTGAAGCTTTCTTT.

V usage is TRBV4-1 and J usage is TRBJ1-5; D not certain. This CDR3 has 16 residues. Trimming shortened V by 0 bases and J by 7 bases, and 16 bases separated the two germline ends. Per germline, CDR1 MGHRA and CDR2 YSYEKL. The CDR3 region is CASSQDSDFSRQPQHF. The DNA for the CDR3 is TGCGCCAGCAGCCAAGATTCTGATTTTTCCCGGCAGCCCCAGCATTTT.

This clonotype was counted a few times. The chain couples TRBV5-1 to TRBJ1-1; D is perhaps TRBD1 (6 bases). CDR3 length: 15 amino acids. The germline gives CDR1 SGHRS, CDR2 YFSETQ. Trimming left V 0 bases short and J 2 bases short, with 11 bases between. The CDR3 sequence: CASSLVIGGNTEAFF. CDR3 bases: TGCGCCAGCAGCTTGGTTATTGGGGGCAACACTGAAGCTTTCTTT.

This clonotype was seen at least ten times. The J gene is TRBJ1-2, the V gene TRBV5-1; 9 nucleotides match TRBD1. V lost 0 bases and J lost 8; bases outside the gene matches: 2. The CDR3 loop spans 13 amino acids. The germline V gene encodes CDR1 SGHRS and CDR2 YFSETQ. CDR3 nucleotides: TGCGCCAGCAGCTTGGAAGGGACAGGGGGCTACACCTTC. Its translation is CASSLEGTGGYTF.

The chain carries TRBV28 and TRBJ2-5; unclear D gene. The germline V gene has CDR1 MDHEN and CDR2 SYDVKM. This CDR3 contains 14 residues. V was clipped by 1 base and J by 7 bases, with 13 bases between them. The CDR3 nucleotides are TGTGCCAGCAGTTTATCCGTGCGTCCGGGGACCCAGTACTTC. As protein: CASSLSVRPGTQYF.

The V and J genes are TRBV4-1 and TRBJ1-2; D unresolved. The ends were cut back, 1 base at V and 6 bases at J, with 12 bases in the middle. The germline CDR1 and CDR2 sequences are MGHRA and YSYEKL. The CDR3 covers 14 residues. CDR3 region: CASSQGSAGNGYTF. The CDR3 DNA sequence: TGCGCCAGCAGCCAAGGATCGGCGGGGAATGGCTACACCTTC.

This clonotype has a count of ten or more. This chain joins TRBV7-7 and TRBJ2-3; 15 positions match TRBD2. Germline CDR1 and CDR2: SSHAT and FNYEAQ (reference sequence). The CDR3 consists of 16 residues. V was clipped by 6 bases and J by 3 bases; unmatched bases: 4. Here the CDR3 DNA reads TGTGCCAGCAGTCTGGGACTAGCGGGAGGAACAGATACGCAGTATTTT. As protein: CASSLGLAGGTDTQYF.